This T cell receptor beta chain was documented in a study of shared clonotypes between healthy human individuals. The germline V and J ends were trimmed by 8 bases and 2 bases, with 11 bases remaining between them. Germline CDR1 is MDHEN and CDR2 is SYDVKM. There are 13 residues in the CDR3. At least ten counts were recorded for this clone. Repertoires were generated with immunoSEQ multiplex PCR, while TCRdb's copy carries only in-frame clones and drops some. The data show some 1.1 million clones, approximately 77% seen once. The receptor's source is a man between 18 and 35 years old in good health. Some clones in this sample may be carry-over from other donors' samples. Sample: memory CD4+ T cells from PBMCs. Subset meaning: CD45RA-negative fraction. The J gene is TRBJ2-3, the V gene TRBV28; possible D gene TRBD1, 5 bases. Written as DNA, the CDR3 is TGTGCCAGCGGGGCAGTCGTCACAGATACGCAGTATTTT. This sequence encodes CASGAVVTDTQYF.